Listed below are T cell receptor beta chains from one sample, sequenced in a study of OX40 agonist ivuxolimab in advanced cancers. Produced via immunoSEQ multiplex PCR; TCRdb's table is partial and in-frame only. Among roughly 62,000 clones listed, about 91% were seen once. Source: CD4+ or CD8+ T cells sorted from blood, taken in a trial of the OX40 agonist ivuxolimab. The receptor set was obtained from an adult with an advanced solid tumor such as melanoma, head and neck, liver or kidney cancer. The CDR3 runs from the conserved cysteine through the conserved F or W. D genes are given only for firm matches. Clone size, where shown, is once, few, many, or a class for clones that have expanded.

V,J,D,size,length,DNA,CDR3
TRBV5-1,TRBJ1-1,NA,NA,15,TGCGCCAGCAGCAACACCCCGGGGGCCGGTACTGAAGCTTTCTTT,CASSNTPGAGTEAFF
TRBV6-5,TRBJ1-1,NA,once,14,TGTGCCAGCAGTCAAGCGTTCATGAACACTGAAGCTTTCTTT,CASSQAFMNTEAFF
TRBV4-2,TRBJ1-4,NA,once,16,TGTGCCAGCAGCCAAGAGTCGGGGGGGTTTGAGAAAAAACTGTTTTTT,CASSQESGGFEKKLFF
TRBV28,TRBJ2-7,TRBD1,NA,16,TGTGCCAGCAGTCCCGGTGGGACAGGGGGGATCAACGAGCAGTACTTC,CASSPGGTGGINEQYF
TRBV10-2,TRBJ2-1,NA,NA,17,TGCGCCAGCAGTGACCCGGGACGGAGAGACCCCTACAATGAGCAGTTCTTC,CASSDPGRRDPYNEQFF
TRBV4-3,TRBJ2-1,NA,once,14,TGCGCCAGCAGCCAAGTCTGGGGCCGTGATGAGCAGTTCTTC,CASSQVWGRDEQFF
TRBV28,TRBJ1-4,NA,once,14,TGTGCCAGCAACAGCTACGCAACTAATGAAAAACTGTTTTTT,CASNSYATNEKLFF
TRBV4-1,TRBJ1-1,TRBD1,NA,15,TGCGCCAGCAGCTGGACAGGGATTAGCGGCACTGAAGCTTTCTTT,CASSWTGISGTEAFF
TRBV19,TRBJ2-1,NA,once,12,TGTGCCAGTAGTATAGAGTGGGATGAGCAGTTCTTC,CASSIEWDEQFF
TRBV14,TRBJ2-5,NA,NA,19,TGTGCCAGCAGCCAAGACGTGGTAGGCCCCTACGACCGGAAAGAGACCCAGTACTTC,CASSQDVVGPYDRKETQYF
TRBV5-6,TRBJ2-1,NA,NA,16,TGTGCCAGCAGGCCACGGGGGAGGCCAGCCTACGGTGAGCAGTTCTTC,CASRPRGRPAYGEQFF
TRBV7-6,TRBJ2-1,TRBD1,few,15,TGTGCCAGCAGCCCTAGCTCAGGGACAGACAATGAGCAGTTCTTC,CASSPSSGTDNEQFF
TRBV18,TRBJ2-7,TRBD1,NA,14,TGTGCCAGCTCACCAGAGACAGGGCTTTACGAGCAGTACTTC,CASSPETGLYEQYF
TRBV19,TRBJ2-5,TRBD2,NA,15,TGTGCCAGTAGTATAATAGCGGGAGAGGGCGAGACCCAGTACTTC,CASSIIAGEGETQYF
TRBV2,TRBJ2-1,TRBD2,NA,13,TGTGCCAGCAAACTAGCGGGAAGGTCTGAGCAGTTCTTC,CASKLAGRSEQFF
TRBV13,TRBJ1-1,NA,once,11,TGTGCCAGCAGCTTAGAAACTGAAGCTTTCTTT,CASSLETEAFF
TRBV19,TRBJ2-2,TRBD2,NA,16,TGTGCCAGTAGCCTCACTAGCGGGAGAGGTACCGGGGAGCTGTTTTTT,CASSLTSGRGTGELFF
TRBV9,TRBJ2-1,TRBD1,once,17,TGTGCCAGCAGCGCCGATCACGCGACAGGGGTTTATCATGAGCAGTTCTTC,CASSADHATGVYHEQFF
TRBV6-5,TRBJ2-2,NA,NA,15,TGTGCCAGCAGAGCCGCGGTACTAGGGGCCGGGGAGCTGTTTTTT,CASRAAVLGAGELFF
TRBV4-3,TRBJ2-1,NA,NA,17,TGCGCCAGCAGCCAAGATCCGGTAGCGGACTCCTACAATGAGCAGTTCTTC,CASSQDPVADSYNEQFF
TRBV11-2,TRBJ2-1,NA,NA,13,TGTGCCAGCGCCCTAGGGACTTCCAATGAGCAGTTCTTC,CASALGTSNEQFF
TRBV27,TRBJ2-7,NA,once,15,TGTGCCAGCAGTTCCGATCGGGGGGCACAGTACGAGCAGTACTTC,CASSSDRGAQYEQYF
TRBV28,TRBJ2-7,NA,NA,12,TGTGCCAGCAGTTTGGGGGGTTACGAGCAGTACTTC,CASSLGGYEQYF
TRBV7-9,TRBJ1-3,NA,NA,17,TGTGCCAGCAGCTTAGCGCAGGAGTCCGTGGGTGGAAACACCATATATTTT,CASSLAQESVGGNTIYF
TRBV7-3,TRBJ2-7,TRBD2,NA,15,TGTGCCAGCAGCTTGGGACTAGCGGGCGACTACGAGCAGTACTTC,CASSLGLAGDYEQYF
TRBV11-2,TRBJ2-7,TRBD1,NA,13,TGTGCCAGCAGCCAGGGACAGGGCCACGAGCAGTACTTC,CASSQGQGHEQYF
TRBV6-6,TRBJ2-3,NA,NA,13,TGTGCCAGCAGCCGGGAAGGAGGAGATACGCAGTATTTT,CASSREGGDTQYF
TRBV6-4,TRBJ2-1,NA,NA,12,TGTGCCAGCAGTGACGTCAACAATGAGCAGTTCTTC,CASSDVNNEQFF
TRBV2,TRBJ2-5,NA,NA,15,TGTGCCAGCAGCCCGGACCCGGGGTCAATAGTGACCCAGTACTTC,CASSPDPGSIVTQYF
TRBV7-9,TRBJ2-1,TRBD2,NA,14,TGTGCCAGCACTCCCGGGACTAGATACAATGAGCAGTTCTTC,CASTPGTRYNEQFF
TRBV11-2,TRBJ2-2,NA,NA,14,TGTGCCAGCAGCCCGGTAACCGGGACCGGGGAGCTGTTTTTT,CASSPVTGTGELFF
TRBV28,TRBJ2-7,TRBD1,NA,14,TGTGCCAGCAGTTTAGTGACAGGGGCGAACGAGCAGTACTTC,CASSLVTGANEQYF
TRBV27,TRBJ2-1,TRBD2,NA,15,TGTGCCAGCAGTTACGGGACTAGCGGGAGCGATGAGCAGTTCTTC,CASSYGTSGSDEQFF
TRBV18,TRBJ2-5,NA,NA,16,TGTGCCAGCTCACCTGGGGCCGGGGGTCGTCAAGAGACCCAGTACTTC,CASSPGAGGRQETQYF
TRBV14,TRBJ2-7,NA,NA,14,TGTGCCAGCAGCCAATGGGACACCTCCTACGAGCAGTACTTC,CASSQWDTSYEQYF
TRBV5-6,TRBJ1-1,TRBD1,NA,14,TGTGCCAGCAGCCTGGGACAGGGGGCCACTGAAGCTTTCTTT,CASSLGQGATEAFF
TRBV15,TRBJ2-7,TRBD1,NA,16,TGTGCCACCAGCAGAGAATATGGGACAGGGTTCCACGAGCAGTACTTC,CATSREYGTGFHEQYF
TRBV5-6,TRBJ2-4,NA,NA,17,TGTGCCAGCAGTTCTTCTGCACATGACCTAGCCAAAAACATTCAGTACTTC,CASSSSAHDLAKNIQYF
TRBV13,TRBJ2-3,NA,NA,17,TGTGCCAGCAGCCCACCGGTGGGTGCCCACCGGGGGGATACGCAGTATTTT,CASSPPVGAHRGDTQYF
TRBV4-2,TRBJ2-1,NA,NA,16,TGTGCCAGCAGCCCCTTAGCGGCTAGCTCCTACAATGAGCAGTTCTTC,CASSPLAASSYNEQFF
TRBV5-3,TRBJ1-5,NA,NA,16,TGTGCCAGAAGCTTATCTGGATTGGGGGGCAATCAGCCCCAGCATTTT,CARSLSGLGGNQPQHF
TRBV7-3,TRBJ2-5,NA,NA,15,TGTGCCAGCAGCTCGGACAGTGGGGGTAGGGAGACCCAGTACTTC,CASSSDSGGRETQYF
TRBV19,TRBJ1-5,NA,NA,18,TGTGCCAGTCGATTGCAAGGGGAAGGGCATCGAGGCAATCAGCCCCAGCATTTT,CASRLQGEGHRGNQPQHF
TRBV7-9,TRBJ1-1,TRBD1,NA,16,TGTGCCAGCAGCCCGACGTTCGGTCGGGACAGAAGGGCAGCTTTCTTT,CASSPTFGRDRRAAFF
TRBV6-1,TRBJ1-1,NA,NA,18,TGTGCCAGCAGTGAAGGAGTGTACCACGGACTTGTGAACACTGAAGCTTTCTTT,CASSEGVYHGLVNTEAFF
TRBV28,TRBJ2-7,NA,NA,15,TGTGCCAGCAGTTTAGGGTCTACCCTATTCTACGAGCAGTACTTC,CASSLGSTLFYEQYF